These 12 T cell receptor beta chains originate from one sample sequenced in a study of regulatory T cells in long-lasting Graves disease. With iRepertoire HTBI primers and Arm-PCR of CDR3 regions, TCR beta libraries were built. A single record per CDR3 protein comes from TCRdb applying MiXCR to the multiplex PCR reads. The table lists 250,000 or so distinct CDR3 sequences, 15% to 20% of them singletons. Sample time point: newly diagnosed GD, antithyroid drugs for less than 3 months. Preparation of the TCR library used RNA extracted from PBMCs. The sample was also linked to a second study, of T cells in Graves' hyperthyroidism and ophthalmopathy.

Sequenced here: peripheral blood mononuclear cells (PBMCs), sampled at new diagnosis, from a patient treated with antithyroid drugs. The source is a woman aged 30 to 39 with Graves disease.

The chain combines TRBV30 with TRBJ1-4; D remains unclear. Per germline, CDR1 GTSNPN and CDR2 SVGIG (reference sequence). V was cut by 0 bases and J by 6 bases, with 8 bases left in between. This CDR3 has 13 amino acids. CDR3 DNA: TGTGCCTGGAGTGTGGGCGGTGATGAAAAACTGTTTTTT. Translating it yields CAWSVGGDEKLFF.

This clonotype was picked up many times. V and J are TRBV18 and TRBJ1-5; TRBD1 matches at 12 bases. This CDR3 has 15 residues. The trim removed 3 bases at V and 5 bases at J, leaving 2 bases unmatched. Germline values: CDR1 KGHSH, CDR2 LQKENI. The chain's CDR3 is CASSPGQGAYQPQHF. CDR3 coding DNA: TGTGCCAGCTCACCGGGACAGGGGGCATATCAGCCCCAGCATTTT.

This clonotype was seen a few times. The V call is TRBV20-1, the J call TRBJ1-2; D is unresolved. V lost 2 bases and J lost 8, with 15 bases in between. CDR3 length equals 13 residues. Per germline, CDR1 DFQATT and CDR2 SNEGSKA (reference sequence). CDR3 protein: CSARFTAPDGYTF. The CDR3 DNA reads TGCAGTGCTAGATTTACTGCCCCGGACGGCTACACCTTC.

Many counts were recorded for this clonotype. The chain carries TRBV11-2 and TRBJ2-7; 7 bases are shared with TRBD1. CDR3 length: 14 amino acids. Germline lookup yields CDR1 SGHAT and CDR2 FQNNGV. V gave up 5 bases and J gave up 4 bases; unmatched junction bases: 8. The CDR3 region is CASSIAGGSYEQYF. For the CDR3, the DNA is TGTGCCAGCAGCATAGCAGGGGGTTCTTACGAGCAGTACTTC.

Details on this clonotype: This may be a read error, as it is one base from a much larger clone. This rearrangement joins TRBV7-6 to TRBJ2-7; D is perhaps TRBD1 (6 bases). CDR1 and CDR2 (germline): SGHVS, FNYEAQ. V was pared by 3 bases and J by 4 bases, with 22 bases between. This CDR3 has 17 residues. CDR3 in amino acids: CASSFRPPRDTLYEQYF. The CDR3 DNA sequence: TGTGCCAGCAGCTTTAGACCTCCTCGGGACACCCTTTACGAGCAGTACTTC.

This clonotype was seen many times. The chain combines TRBV18 with TRBJ1-4, with no clear D. This CDR3 has 14 residues. Germline values: CDR1 KGHSH, CDR2 LQKENI. The V gene lost 2 bases and the J gene lost 7 bases, with 11 bases spanning the gap. The CDR3 bases are TGTGCCAGCTCACCAGAGGAGAGGAGTGAAAAACTGTTTTTT. Residues: CASSPEERSEKLFF.

This clonotype was counted between two and nine times. Possible read error: a much larger clone is one base away. V gene TRBV28 combines with J gene TRBJ1-5; no firm D call. Germline lookup yields CDR1 MDHEN and CDR2 SYDVKM. CDR3 size: 12 residues. CDR3 DNA: TGTGCCAGCAGTACCCTAAATCAGCCCCAGCGTTTT. Its translation: CASSTLNQPQRF.

This clonotype was seen a few times. Because the CDR3's place on the DNA is in doubt, the DNA is left out and the CDR3 is given as listed by TCRdb. The chain joins TRBV7-9 to TRBJ2-6; the table's D call, TRBD1, was not checked against the DNA. The CDR3 contains 19 residues when both ends are counted. Looked up from germline, CDR1 is SEHNR and CDR2 is FQNEAQ (reference sequence). CDR3 amino acids: CASSSSGVATYSGANVLTF.

The chain is built from TRBV12-5 and TRBJ1-5; TRBD1 is a possible D gene (5 bases). With 2 bases removed from V and 6 bases from J, the gap between germline ends came to 17 bases. The CDR3 runs 16 residues. The germline gives CDR1 LGHNT, CDR2 FRNRAP. CDR3 in amino acids: CASGLTRTRAGQPQHF. The CDR3 DNA reads TGTGCTAGTGGTTTGACCCGGACAAGGGCCGGTCAGCCCCAGCATTTT.

This clonotype was recorded a few times. This rearrangement joins TRBV19 to TRBJ1-2; 9 nucleotides match TRBD1. Germline trimming cut 3 bases from V and 7 bases from J; bases unmatched to any gene: 3. This CDR3 has 13 amino acids. Germline assignment: CDR1 LNHDA and CDR2 SQIVND (reference sequence). Here the CDR3 reads CASSMGDRVGYTF. The CDR3 coding sequence is TGTGCCAGTAGTATGGGGGACAGGGTTGGCTACACCTTC.

This clonotype has a handful of counts. V and J are TRBV5-6 and TRBJ1-5, with a possible D match to TRBD1 (5 bases). The CDR3 is 16 residues long. V was cut by 4 bases and J by 0 bases, with 14 bases left in between. Germline CDR1 reads SGHDT; CDR2 reads YYEEEE. The CDR3 nucleotides read TGTGCCAGCAGCCTCGTGGGGGGGTCTAGCAATCAGCCCCAGCATTTT. This encodes CASSLVGGSSNQPQHF.

This clonotype was picked up a small number of times. The chain links TRBV9 to TRBJ1-4, with D hard to call. The germline V gene has CDR1 SGDLS and CDR2 YYNGEE. This CDR3 is built from 14 residues. Trimming removed 2 bases from V and 0 bases from J, with 5 bases in between. CDR3 coding DNA: TGTGCCAGCAGCGTTATTGCAACTAATGAAAAACTGTTTTTT. Translation gives CASSVIATNEKLFF.